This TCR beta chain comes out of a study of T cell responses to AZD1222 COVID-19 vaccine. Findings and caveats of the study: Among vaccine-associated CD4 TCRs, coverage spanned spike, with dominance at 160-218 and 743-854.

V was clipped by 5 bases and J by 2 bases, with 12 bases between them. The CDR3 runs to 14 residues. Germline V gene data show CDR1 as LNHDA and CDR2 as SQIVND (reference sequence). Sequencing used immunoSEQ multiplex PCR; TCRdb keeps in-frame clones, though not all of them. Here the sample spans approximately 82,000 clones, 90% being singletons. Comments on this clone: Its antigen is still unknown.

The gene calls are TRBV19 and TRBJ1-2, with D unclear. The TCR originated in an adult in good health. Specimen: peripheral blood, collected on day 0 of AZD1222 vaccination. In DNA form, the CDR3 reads TGTGCCAGTAGTTTCCTCTCAACAAACTATGGCTACACCTTC. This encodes CASSFLSTNYGYTF.